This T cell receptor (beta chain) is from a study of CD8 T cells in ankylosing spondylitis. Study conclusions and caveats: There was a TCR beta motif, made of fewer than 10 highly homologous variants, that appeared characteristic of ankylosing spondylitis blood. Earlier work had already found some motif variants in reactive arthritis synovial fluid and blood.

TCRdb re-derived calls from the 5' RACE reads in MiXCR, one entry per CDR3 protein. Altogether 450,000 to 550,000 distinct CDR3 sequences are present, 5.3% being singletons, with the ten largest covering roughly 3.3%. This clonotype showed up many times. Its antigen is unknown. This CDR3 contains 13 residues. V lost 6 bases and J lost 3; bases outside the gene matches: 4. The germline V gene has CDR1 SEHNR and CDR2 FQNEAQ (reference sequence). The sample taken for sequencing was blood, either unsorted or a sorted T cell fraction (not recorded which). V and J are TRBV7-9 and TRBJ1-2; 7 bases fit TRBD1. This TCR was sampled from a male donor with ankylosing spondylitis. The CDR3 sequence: CASSWDSYYGYTF. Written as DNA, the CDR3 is TGTGCCAGCAGTTGGGACAGCTACTATGGCTACACCTTC.